These 14 T cell receptor beta chains were sequenced from one sample in a study of T cells in women clearing cervical HPV infection. Sequencing was performed with immunoSEQ multiplex PCR; in TCRdb, only in-frame clones are kept and a portion is missing. The specimen's table records 44,000 or so clones. Sequencing was performed on blood buffy coat. The source is a woman aged 18-69 years with a cervical HPV16 infection that either progressed to CIN3+ or cleared (not recorded which).

Concerning this clone itself: From the germline J gene comes the end of the CDR3, since the read stops 3 residues before it. The rearrangement uses TRBV7-9 and TRBJ2-3; the D gene is possibly TRBD1 (7 bases). Germline V gene lookup returns CDR1 SEHNR and CDR2 FQNEAQ (reference sequence). This CDR3 is 15 amino acids long. CDR3 residues: CASSLSTGSRGTQYF. The CDR3 bases that were read are TGTGCCAGCAGCTTATCGACAGGGAGTCGGGGGACG. The full variable domain, with the rest looked up from reference TRBV7-9 and TRBJ2-3, is DTGVSQNPRHKITKRGQNVTFRCDPISEHNRLYWYRQTLGQGPEFLTYFQNEAQLEKSRLLSDRFSAERPKGSFSTLEIQRTEQGDSAMYLCASSLSTGSRGTQYFGPGTRLTVL.

About this clone itself: The read stops 3 residues short of the end of the CDR3; the missing end is completed from the germline J gene. The rearrangement joins TRBV2 to TRBJ1-6, with 10 bases that match TRBD1. From germline, CDR1 is SNHLY and CDR2 FYNNEI. Unmatched junction bases numbered 13, after V lost 10 bases and J lost 4 bases. This CDR3 is built from 17 residues. The part of the CDR3 DNA that was read is TGTGCCACCGGCCTACGGGGACAGGGGACTTATAATTCACCC. Encoded protein: CATGLRGQGTYNSP. The entire CDR3 is CATGLRGQGTYNSPLHF.

As regards this clone: The CDR3 goes on 3 residues after the read ends, and that part is filled in from the germline J gene. This chain joins TRBV23-1 and TRBJ2-1; 7 bases are a match to TRBD1. TRBV23-1 is noted as an ORF with a role that remains uncertain. Germline trimming cut 11 bases from V and 4 bases from J; bases unmatched to any gene: 8. The CDR3 runs 13 residues. CDR3 DNA, as far as it was read: TGCGCCGGCAAGACAGGGATTTACAATGAG. Residues: CAGKTGIYNE. The whole CDR3 protein reads CAGKTGIYNEQFF.

Remarks on this clone: The CDR3 end lies 3 residues beyond the end of the read and is filled in from the germline J gene. The chain carries TRBV2 and TRBJ1-3, with D perhaps TRBD1 (5 bases). The CDR3 spans 13 residues. Germline loops: CDR1 SNHLY, CDR2 FYNNEI. V dropped 5 bases and J dropped 5 bases, with 10 bases sitting between them. Partial CDR3 DNA: TGTGCCAGCAGTTACGACAGTCGAAACACC. Its protein product is CASSYDSRNT. The CDR3, in full, reads CASSYDSRNTIYF. Variable domain in full (rest from reference TRBV2 and TRBJ1-3): EPEVTQTPSHQVTQMGQEVILRCVPISNHLYFYWYRQILGQKVEFLVSFYNNEISEKSEIFDDQFSVERPDGSNFTLKIRSTKLEDSAMYFCASSYDSRNTIYFGEGSWLTVV.

The CDR3 loop reads CAISEPGQGLSSEKLFF. The sequenced CDR3 bases are TGTGCCATCAGTGAGCCGGGACAGGGGTTAAGTAGTGAAAAA. The rearrangement uses TRBV10-3 and TRBJ1-4, with 10 bases identical to TRBD1. The sequence runs out 3 residues before the end of the CDR3; the remainder is reconstructed from the germline J gene. With 2 bases clipped from V and 7 bases from J, the junction kept 10 bases outside the gene matches. CDR3 length: 17 residues. The germline V gene encodes CDR1 ENHRY and CDR2 SYGVKD.

On this clone itself: The CDR3 end falls 3 residues outside the read, so it is completed with the germline J gene. The rearrangement joins TRBV19 to TRBJ1-2; D is possibly TRBD1 (5 bases). The CDR3 contains 13 residues. Trimming left V 5 bases short and J 6 bases short, with 13 bases between. Germline V gives CDR1 LNHDA, CDR2 SQIVND (reference sequence). CDR3 DNA, as far as it was read: TGTGCCAGTAGTGGGTCAGGGCGCGATGGC. This sequence encodes CASSGSGRDG. The whole CDR3 is CASSGSGRDGYTF. The full variable domain, with the rest looked up from reference TRBV19 and TRBJ1-2, is DGGITQSPKYLFRKEGQNVTLSCEQNLNHDAMYWYRQDPGQGLRLIYYSQIVNDFQKGDIAEGYSVSREKKESFPLTVTSAQKNPTAFYLCASSGSGRDGYTFGSGTRLTVV.

Concerning this clone: Read sequence stops 3 residues before the CDR3 end, and the germline J gene provides the missing end. The chain employs TRBV2 and TRBJ1-2, with 10 bases lining up with TRBD1. CDR1 is SNHLY, CDR2 FYNNEI, per germline. There are 13 residues in the CDR3. The CDR3 region is CASRGTGAETYTF. CDR3 bases read: TGTGCCAGCAGGGGGACAGGGGCCGAGACC.

Comments on this clone: The sequenced fragment ends 3 residues before the CDR3 boundary, so the rest is inferred from the germline J gene. V and J are TRBV7-3 and TRBJ2-7, with D maybe TRBD1 (6 bases). CDR1 SGHTA and CDR2 FQGTGA come from the germline V gene. Trimming left V 0 bases short and J 3 bases short, with 6 bases between. The CDR3 consists of 13 residues. The covered CDR3 bases are TGTGCCAGCAGCTTAACAGGGGGCTACGAG. It translates to CASSLTGGYE. The CDR3 as a whole reads CASSLTGGYEQYF.

A word on this clone: The read ends 3 residues before the CDR3 terminus; that terminus is restored from the germline J gene. The chain is built from TRBV30 and TRBJ2-3, with D possibly matching TRBD1 (6 bases). Germline V gene data show CDR1 as GTSNPN and CDR2 as SVGIG (reference sequence). Trimming took off 4 bases at V and 1 base at J, with 15 bases between the two ends. The CDR3 contains 15 residues. CDR3 residues: CAWNLKTGRTDTQYF. CDR3 DNA (partial): TGTGCCTGGAACTTAAAGACAGGCCGCACAGATACG.

Regarding this clone: The sequenced fragment ends 3 residues before the CDR3 boundary, so the rest is inferred from the germline J gene. The rearrangement links TRBV30 to TRBJ2-2; 11 nucleotides agree with TRBD2. Looked up from germline, CDR1 is GTSNPN and CDR2 is SVGIG (reference sequence). V was pared by 4 bases and J by 5 bases, with 9 bases of the junction left unmatched. The length of the CDR3 is 16 residues. CDR3 loop: CAWMTSGAPVTGELFF. The covered CDR3 bases are TGTGCCTGGATGACTAGCGGGGCGCCAGTTACCGGGGAG.

A note on this clone: Read coverage stops 3 residues before the CDR3 terminus; the germline J gene supplies the remainder. In the same sample, other DNA sequences code for this CDR3. The rearrangement joins TRBV5-1 to TRBJ1-3; D gene unclear. The CDR3 has 14 amino acids. CDR1 SGHRS and CDR2 YFSETQ come from the germline V gene. Trimming cost V 0 bases and J 2 bases, with 6 bases left between them. The CDR3 reads CASSLDRTGNTIYF. The sequenced part of the CDR3 DNA is TGCGCCAGCAGCTTGGACAGAACTGGAAACACC.

To note about this clone: The CDR3 is cut off 3 residues early in the read; its end comes from the germline J gene. The chain recombines TRBV2 with TRBJ2-3; a possible D gene is TRBD1 (6 bases). V lost 9 bases and J 2 bases, leaving 15 bases between the germline ends. The germline V gene has CDR1 SNHLY and CDR2 FYNNEI. This CDR3 contains 14 residues. The sequenced CDR3 bases are TGTGCCAGAGGGGGATCCCAGCACACAGATACG. This encodes CARGGSQHTDT. The entire CDR3 protein reads CARGGSQHTDTQYF.

With regard to this clone: Sequencing ends 3 residues short of the CDR3 end; the germline J gene provides the rest. V gene TRBV12-3 or TRBV12-4 combines with J gene TRBJ2-7; 7 nucleotides match TRBD1. Unmatched junction bases numbered 6, after V lost 4 bases and J lost 3 bases. The CDR3 contains 14 residues. The CDR3: CASSSGGWGYEQYF. The sequenced CDR3 bases are TGTGCCAGCAGTTCAGGGGGATGGGGCTACGAG.

To note about this clone: Read coverage stops 3 residues before the CDR3 terminus; the germline J gene supplies the remainder. The chain uses TRBV19 and TRBJ1-2; 9 bases fit TRBD1. Germline V lookup: CDR1 LNHDA, CDR2 SQIVND (reference sequence). This CDR3 region has 15 residues. Partial CDR3 DNA: TGTGCCAGTAGTATACTAAGACAGGGGGTATACGAC. As protein: CASSILRQGVYD. The whole CDR3 region reads CASSILRQGVYDYTF.